Below are 5 T cell receptor beta chains sequenced from a single sample in a study of T cell changes during pregnancy in multiple sclerosis (dated by TCRdb to about 2019). Receptor libraries were prepared by the immunoSEQ multiplex PCR assay. Sourced from immuneACCESS, this table was stored by TCRdb with only in-frame sequences that have V and J called. A share of the clones is absent; for the studies checked, an unresolved V gene accounts for under half, and the remainder has no known explanation. The sample table shows roughly 46,000 clones, and roughly 92% are seen once. The ten largest clones add up to roughly 2.2% of the sample. The material was peripheral blood, obtained in the third trimester of pregnancy. These receptors were taken from a female donor with multiple sclerosis, enrolled in a pregnancy study.

A few counts support this clone. The V and J genes are TRBV5-4 and TRBJ2-7; tentatively, D is TRBD2 (5 bases). In germline, CDR1 is SGHNT, CDR2 YYREEE (reference sequence). Trimming took off 1 base at V and 0 bases at J, with 11 bases between the two ends. The CDR3 length is 15 residues. CDR3 loop: CASSLPSMSSYEQYF. The CDR3 DNA is TGTGCCAGCAGCTTGCCTAGCATGTCCTCCTACGAGCAGTACTTC.

The J gene is TRBJ2-5, the V gene TRBV29-1; D is possibly TRBD2 (6 bases). Germline loops: CDR1 SQVTM, CDR2 ANQGSEA. This CDR3 contains 13 residues. V gave up 4 bases and J gave up 2 bases, with 11 bases separating them. The CDR3 DNA is TGCAGCGTTGCACGGGACTGGCAAGAGACCCAGTACTTC. As protein: CSVARDWQETQYF.

J is TRBJ2-5 and V is TRBV9; maybe TRBD1 (5 bases). Germline V gene sequence: CDR1 SGDLS, CDR2 YYNGEE. The CDR3 spans 17 residues. Trimming removed 0 bases at V and 2 bases at J, with 17 bases between. Written as DNA, the CDR3 is TGTGCCAGCAGCGTAGATGGTCGGGCAGGGCATCAAGAGACCCAGTACTTC. Its translation is CASSVDGRAGHQETQYF.

V and J are TRBV5-4 and TRBJ1-1; 10 nucleotides match TRBD1. There are 15 residues in the CDR3. Trimming cost V 4 bases and J 4 bases; bases outside gene matches: 7. Germline-derived CDR1 and CDR2 are SGHNT and YYREEE (reference sequence). The CDR3 protein is CASSLHGTGVTEAFF. CDR3 nucleotides: TGTGCCAGCAGCCTACACGGGACAGGGGTCACTGAAGCTTTCTTT.

This chain links TRBV7-3 with TRBJ2-5; D uncertain. Germline V gene sequence: CDR1 SGHTA, CDR2 FQGTGA. This CDR3 has 13 residues. The ends were cut back, 2 bases at V and 1 base at J, with 5 bases in the middle. The CDR3, as DNA: TGTGCCAGCAGCTTAGGCAGCCAAGAGACCCAGTACTTC. Encoded protein: CASSLGSQETQYF. Variable domain in full (rest from reference TRBV7-3 and TRBJ2-5): GAGVSQTPSNKVTEKGKYVELRCDPISGHTALYWYRQSLGQGPEFLIYFQGTGAADDSGLPNDRFFAVRPEGSVSTLKIQRTERGDSAVYLCASSLGSQETQYFGPGTRLLVL.